This T cell receptor (beta chain) is from a study of shared clonotypes between healthy human individuals. Only CD45RO-negative cells positively selected for CCR7 counted as naive CD8 cells, so terminally differentiated effector memory CD45RA+ cells were excluded. Trimming shortened V by 5 bases and J by 3 bases, and 17 bases separated the two germline ends. Per germline, CDR1 SGHAT and CDR2 FQNNGV. The CDR3 consists of 15 residues. Assay: immunoSEQ multiplex PCR; the TCRdb copy retains only in-frame clones and omits some. In the table there are about 800,000 clones, about 97% of which are singletons.

Input material: naive CD8+ T cells sorted from blood. The V call is TRBV11-2, the J call TRBJ2-7; maybe TRBD2 (6 bases). This sequence originates from a young man in good health. CDR3 sequence reads: CASSRRENRFYEQYF. In DNA form, the CDR3 reads TGTGCCAGCAGCCGGAGGGAAAACAGGTTCTACGAGCAGTACTTC. Together with reference TRBV11-2 and TRBJ2-7, the CDR3 gives the full variable domain: EAGVAQSPRYKIIEKRQSVAFWCNPISGHATLYWYQQILGQGPKLLIQFQNNGVVDDSQLPKDRFSAERLKGVDSTLKIQPAKLEDSAVYLCASSRRENRFYEQYFGPGTRLTVT.